The clone carrying this TCR beta chain was counted many times. Germline V gene lookup returns CDR1 SEHNR and CDR2 FQNEAQ (reference sequence). V was trimmed by 4 bases and J by 1 base, leaving 20 bases between them. This CDR3 is 17 amino acids long. Genomic DNA templated the TCR beta VDJ and CDR3 profiling. TCRdb independently ran MiXCR on the reads; one entry per CDR3 protein. This table has fewer than 200,000 distinct CDR3 sequences, roughly 63% appearing once. These data originate in a study of CD8+CD57+ T cells in acquired aplastic anemia. Study context: For CD4+ cells, healthy donors had an average of about 10 million reads.

The sequencing sample was made of sorted CD4+, CD8+, or CD8+CD57+ T cells (not recorded which) from PBMCs. The sequence was obtained from a human donor in good health. V gene TRBV7-9 combines with J gene TRBJ2-7; no clear D gene. The CDR3 bases are TGTGCCAGCAGCTCTCGTGTGACCGGACCGAGATCCTACGAGCAGTACTTC. It yields the protein CASSSRVTGPRSYEQYF.